Below, 5 T cell receptor beta chains from the same sample are listed, as sequenced in a study of T cell repertoires in cytomegalovirus infection. Their antigens remain unidentified. TCRdb re-called the reads through MiXCR, storing one row per CDR3 protein. The table has 650,000 to 850,000 distinct CDR3 sequences, approximately 32% seen once. This sample comprised cultured CD8+ T cells from PBMCs, obtained from culture after CMV antigen stimulation. These TCRs come from a human donor in good health (CMV status not recorded). Some clones in this sample may be carry-over from other donors' samples.

This clonotype was picked up many times. The genes are TRBV7-2 and TRBJ2-3, with D possibly TRBD1 on 5 matching bases. The ends were cut back, 7 bases at V and 0 bases at J, with 14 bases in the middle. CDR3 length: 15 residues. Germline V gene lookup returns CDR1 SGHTA and CDR2 FQGNSA. CDR3 residues: CASMETVSSTDTQYF. The CDR3 DNA reads as TGTGCCAGCATGGAGACAGTCTCTAGCACAGATACGCAGTATTTT.

V gene TRBV20-1 combines with J gene TRBJ1-6; tentative D call: TRBD1 (6 bases). The CDR3 loop spans 21 amino acids. Looked up from germline, CDR1 is DFQATT and CDR2 is SNEGSKA (reference sequence). The V and J ends lost 3 bases and 4 bases respectively, with 31 bases between them. The CDR3 spells CSARQPGSGANTLIYNSPLHF. As DNA, the CDR3 is TGCAGTGCTAGGCAACCCGGTTCGGGGGCCAATACCTTAATTTATAATTCACCCCTCCACTTT.

The gene calls are TRBV3-1 and TRBJ2-1, with 8 nucleotides matching TRBD2. After removal of 0 bases from V and 5 bases from J, the junction contained 12 bases not matched to a gene. This CDR3 spans 18 amino acids. Germline assignment: CDR1 LGHDT and CDR2 YNNKEL (reference sequence). CDR3 in DNA: TGTGCCAGCAGCCAAGATCCGGTTAGGAGCGGGGGAGACAATGAGCAGTTCTTC. This encodes CASSQDPVRSGGDNEQFF.

The rearrangement joins TRBV6-2 or TRBV6-3 to TRBJ2-5; 9 bases fit TRBD1. Germline V gene sequence: CDR1 MNHEY, CDR2 SVGEGT. The CDR3 runs 19 residues. V shed 2 bases, J shed 0 bases, and the junction held 13 bases outside the gene matches. The CDR3 nucleotides are TGTGCCAGCAGTTACCCTTACGACGGGACAGGGTGGTACCAAGAGACCCAGTACTTC. Its protein product is CASSYPYDGTGWYQETQYF.

This clonotype was detected a few times. V and J are TRBV4-2 and TRBJ1-2; D unresolved. With 1 base removed from V and 5 bases from J, the gap between germline ends came to 20 bases. Germline V CDR1 and CDR2: LGHNA, YNFKEQ. The CDR3 runs to 17 residues. Here the CDR3 reads CASSQVLDEEGYYGYTF. The DNA of the CDR3 is TGTGCCAGCAGCCAAGTATTGGACGAAGAAGGGTATTATGGCTACACCTTC.